This T cell receptor beta chain was recovered during a study of T cells expressing NK-cell markers. Broader study findings: In a handful of donors, dominant CD3+CD56+NKG2C+ clones formed about 1.0-8% of CD8+ cells. In several donors, dominant clonotypes made up roughly 28.3-65% of CD3+CD56-NKG2C+ cells.

There are 16 residues in the CDR3. Germline lookup yields CDR1 SEHNR and CDR2 FQNEAQ (reference sequence). TCR beta cDNA was generated via 5'RACE template switching incorporating UMIs. Reprocessing the 5' RACE reads, TCRdb reports a single entry for every CDR3 protein and omits DNA. Its listing shows roughly 280,000 distinct CDR3 sequences. On this clonotype: Its specificity is not known.

V is TRBV7-9 and J is TRBJ2-7; the TRBD2 assignment by TCRdb is unverifiable without DNA. This TCR was sampled from a man aged 18 to 30 in good health. Sequencing was carried out using blood T cells: a sorted CD56 or NKG2C T cell subset, CD4+ or CD8+ T cells, or bulk PBMC T cells (not recorded which). CDR3 amino acids: CASSLVSGSGLSEQYF.